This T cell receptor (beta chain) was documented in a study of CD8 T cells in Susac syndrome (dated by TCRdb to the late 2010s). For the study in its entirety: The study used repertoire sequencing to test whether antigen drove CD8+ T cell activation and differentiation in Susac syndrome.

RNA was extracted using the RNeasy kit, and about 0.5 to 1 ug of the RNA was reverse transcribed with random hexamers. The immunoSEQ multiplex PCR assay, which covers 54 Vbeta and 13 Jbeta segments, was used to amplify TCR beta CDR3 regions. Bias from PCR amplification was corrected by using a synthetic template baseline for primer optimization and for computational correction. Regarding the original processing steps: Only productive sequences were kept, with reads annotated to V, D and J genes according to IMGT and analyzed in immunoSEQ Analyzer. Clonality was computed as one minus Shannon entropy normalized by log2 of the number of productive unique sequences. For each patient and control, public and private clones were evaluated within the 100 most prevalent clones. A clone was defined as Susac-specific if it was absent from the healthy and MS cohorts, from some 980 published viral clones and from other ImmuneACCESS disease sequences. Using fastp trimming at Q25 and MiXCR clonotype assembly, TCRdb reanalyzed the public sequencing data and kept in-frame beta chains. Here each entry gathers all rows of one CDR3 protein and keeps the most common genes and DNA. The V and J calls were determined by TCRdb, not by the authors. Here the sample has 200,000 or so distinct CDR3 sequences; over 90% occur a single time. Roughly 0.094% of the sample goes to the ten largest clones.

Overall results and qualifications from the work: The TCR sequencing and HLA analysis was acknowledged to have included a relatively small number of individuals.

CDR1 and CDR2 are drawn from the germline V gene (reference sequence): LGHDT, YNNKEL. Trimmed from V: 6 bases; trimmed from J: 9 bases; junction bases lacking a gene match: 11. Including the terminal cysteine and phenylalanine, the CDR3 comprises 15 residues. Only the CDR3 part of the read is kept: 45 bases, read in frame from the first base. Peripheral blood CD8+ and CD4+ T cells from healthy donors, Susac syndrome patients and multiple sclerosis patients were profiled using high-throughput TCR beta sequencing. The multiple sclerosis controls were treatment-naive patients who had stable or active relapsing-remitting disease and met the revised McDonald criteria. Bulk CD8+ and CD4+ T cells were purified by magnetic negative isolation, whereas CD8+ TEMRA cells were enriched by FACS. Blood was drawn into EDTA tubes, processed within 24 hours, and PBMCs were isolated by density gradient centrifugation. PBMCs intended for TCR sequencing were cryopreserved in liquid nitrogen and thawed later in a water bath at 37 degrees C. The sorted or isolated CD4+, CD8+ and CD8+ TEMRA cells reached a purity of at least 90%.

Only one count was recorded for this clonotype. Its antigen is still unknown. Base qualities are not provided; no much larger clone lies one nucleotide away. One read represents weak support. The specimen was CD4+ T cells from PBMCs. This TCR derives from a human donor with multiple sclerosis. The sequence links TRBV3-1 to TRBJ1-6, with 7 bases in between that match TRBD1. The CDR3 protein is CASRFGTDFGSPLHF. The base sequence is TGTGCCAGCAGATTCGGGACAGACTTCGGTTCACCCCTCCACTTT.